These T cell receptor beta chains were read from a single sample in a study of T cell responses to AZD1222 COVID-19 vaccine. Measured with immunoSEQ multiplex PCR; TCRdb has only the in-frame clones, and not every one. The sample has under 130,000 clones; around nine tenths are singletons. Sequencing used peripheral blood, obtained 28 days after the second AZD1222 dose. The receptor source for this set is an adult who received the AZD1222 COVID-19 vaccine. Both conserved end residues are part of each CDR3. Each record gives: CDR3 protein, J gene, V gene.

CASRTLVGTAEQYF | TRBJ2-7 | TRBV28
CASSAEAQKEQYF | TRBJ2-7 | TRBV9
CASSLLAGMSSYEQYF | TRBJ2-7 | TRBV28
CASSHPQGAGGNTIYF | TRBJ1-3 | TRBV6-2/TRBV6-3
CSASSGRAMVYTQYF | TRBJ2-3 | TRBV20-1
CASSPGQGTNYGYTF | TRBJ1-2 | TRBV7-9
CASSESETLGYTF | TRBJ1-2 | TRBV6-1
CALTRYYEQYF | TRBJ2-7 | TRBV30
CASSEDGTGGSYEQYF | TRBJ2-7 | TRBV6-1
CASSLEKGANEKLFF | TRBJ1-4 | TRBV4-2
CATSRVTGTASYNEQFF | TRBJ2-1 | TRBV15
CASSTRSGGVTDTQYF | TRBJ2-3 | TRBV4-1
CASSSGTGWEDTEAFF | TRBJ1-1 | TRBV5-1
CASSLRDLDQPQHF | TRBJ1-5 | TRBV2
CASSDLSGMSYGYTF | TRBJ1-2 | TRBV6-1
CATSDGLGANVLTF | TRBJ2-6 | TRBV24-1
CASRSGTPRDEQFF | TRBJ2-1 | TRBV27
CASSFGEGANTEAFF | TRBJ1-1 | TRBV6-6
CASSPLTGLAGDEQYF | TRBJ2-7 | TRBV28
CASSQELRANRELFF | TRBJ2-2 | TRBV4-1
CAISEFDTRNTIYF | TRBJ1-3 | TRBV10-3
CASNWVQGPLESEQYF | TRBJ2-7 | TRBV7-9
CAWTLGQRNSPLHF | TRBJ1-6 | TRBV30
CASSLAYEQYF | TRBJ2-7 | TRBV5-1
CASRLDPNTGELFF | TRBJ2-2 | TRBV28
CASSPGLVPGNEQFF | TRBJ2-1 | TRBV7-9
CASSDHGAGELFF | TRBJ2-2 | TRBV12-3/TRBV12-4
CASSLSGRVSGANVLTF | TRBJ2-6 | TRBV27
CASSPGQSTDTQYF | TRBJ2-3 | TRBV18
CASSLEKPTDTQYF | TRBJ2-3 | TRBV6-5
CASREIGGGDTQYF | TRBJ2-3 | TRBV19
CASSPVQETQYF | TRBJ2-5 | TRBV6-2/TRBV6-3
CASSPRLSFTSTDTQYF | TRBJ2-3 | TRBV18